This is a list of T cell receptor beta chains from one sample in a study of blood T cell repertoires in COVID-19. The table came from immunoSEQ multiplex PCR; TCRdb's copy has only in-frame clones and leaves some out. The sample lists 40,000 to 50,000 clones, 85% occurring once. The sample consisted of peripheral blood. The receptors were sampled from a man aged 45-60 years with active COVID-19. Each CDR3 is given with its conserved first and last residue. Each record gives: V gene, D gene, CDR3 length, J gene, clone size, CDR3 DNA, CDR3 protein. A D gene is named only where the DNA matches it firmly. A clone size is listed for some rows: how often the clone was seen (once, few, many), or a class if it is expanded.

TRBV9,NA,16,TRBJ2-1,few,TGTGCCAGCAGCGCTCTACCTCTAGTATTCGGCAATGAGCAGTTCTTC,CASSALPLVFGNEQFF
TRBV7-2,TRBD1,15,TRBJ2-1,NA,TGTGCCAGCAGCCCGTACGGGACAGCTAACAATGAGCAGTTCTTC,CASSPYGTANNEQFF
TRBV5-6,TRBD1,15,TRBJ2-2,NA,TGTGCCAGCAGCTCTGACAGGGGTTCGGGCGGGGAGCTGTTTTTT,CASSSDRGSGGELFF
TRBV7-2,NA,16,TRBJ2-2,once,TGTGCCAGCAGCTTAGTTCCGGGAGTTCACACCGGGGAGCTGTTTTTT,CASSLVPGVHTGELFF
TRBV29-1,TRBD1,12,TRBJ1-2,NA,TGCAGCGTTGAAGGAGGGACAGACCACTACACCTTC,CSVEGGTDHYTF
TRBV20-1,NA,11,TRBJ2-3,once,TGCAGTGGGGAGCTCTCAGATACGCAGTATTTT,CSGELSDTQYF
TRBV28,NA,11,TRBJ2-1,NA,TGTGCCACCACAGGGTACAATGAGCAGTTCTTC,CATTGYNEQFF
TRBV29-1,NA,13,TRBJ2-7,once,TGCAGCGTTGGTCCTCTGGGCCCCTCCGAGCAGTACTTC,CSVGPLGPSEQYF
TRBV7-9,NA,16,TRBJ2-5,NA,TGTGCCAGCAGCCCGCTACGATCCGGGGCGGGGGAGACCCAGTACTTC,CASSPLRSGAGETQYF
TRBV4-2,NA,16,TRBJ1-2,NA,TGTGCCAGCAGCCTAGGGATCGGGGATCGATTCTATGGCTACACCTTC,CASSLGIGDRFYGYTF
TRBV18,NA,15,TRBJ1-4,NA,TGTGCCAGCTCACCACGCCCCGTGAACGGTGAAAAACTGTTTTTT,CASSPRPVNGEKLFF
TRBV18,NA,13,TRBJ1-2,NA,TGTGCCAGCTCACCGCTTGAGGACTATGGCTACACCTTC,CASSPLEDYGYTF
TRBV5-1,TRBD1,14,TRBJ2-1,NA,TGCGCCAGCAGCTTAGGGGGCATCTACAATGAGCAGTTCTTC,CASSLGGIYNEQFF
TRBV3-1/TRBV3-2,NA,15,TRBJ1-5,once,TGTGCCAGCAGCCAAGATCATGCCGGGGGGCTGCCCCAGCATTTT,CASSQDHAGGLPQHF
TRBV7-9,TRBD1,17,TRBJ2-5,NA,TGTGCCAGCAGGCCCAGGCCAGGGGGCAACCTCAAAGAGACCCAGTACTTC,CASRPRPGGNLKETQYF
TRBV2,TRBD2,13,TRBJ2-1,NA,TGTGCCAGCAGTGCTATGGCTAGCGGAGAGCAGTTCTTC,CASSAMASGEQFF
TRBV6-2/TRBV6-3,TRBD2,17,TRBJ2-5,NA,TGTGCCAGCAGTATGGGGCTGAGTAGCGGGGGTGGAGAGACCCAGTACTTC,CASSMGLSSGGGETQYF
TRBV5-4,TRBD1,14,TRBJ2-5,NA,TGTGCCAGCACCATCGACAGGGGTCTAGAGACCCAGTACTTC,CASTIDRGLETQYF
TRBV28,NA,15,TRBJ1-6,NA,TGTGCCAGCAGTTTGCTCCACCGAGGCAATTCACCCCTCCACTTT,CASSLLHRGNSPLHF
TRBV5-1,NA,13,TRBJ1-1,NA,TGCGCCAGCAGCTTGACAGGCAACACTGAAGCTTTCTTT,CASSLTGNTEAFF
TRBV29-1,TRBD2,16,TRBJ2-1,NA,TGCAGCGTTGAAATCCCGGGGGAGGGAGGGTCGAATGAGCAGTTCTTC,CSVEIPGEGGSNEQFF
TRBV6-5,NA,16,TRBJ1-1,NA,TGTGCCAGCAGTTACCTAAGGGGCCGGACGAACACTGAAGCTTTCTTT,CASSYLRGRTNTEAFF
TRBV23-1,NA,21,TRBJ1-5,NA,TGCGCCAGCAGTCAATTTAGAATCCAGAGGCGGAGGGTCTGGCGCAATCAGCCCCAGCATTTT,CASSQFRIQRRRVWRNQPQHF
TRBV7-3,NA,15,TRBJ2-3,NA,TGTGCCAGCAGCTTACGGCGAGGTGGCACAGATACGCAGTATTTT,CASSLRRGGTDTQYF
TRBV19,NA,17,TRBJ1-1,NA,TGTGCCAGTAGGGACCTTGTCGGGAGAGTACAAAACACTGAAGCTTTCTTT,CASRDLVGRVQNTEAFF
TRBV7-9,NA,14,TRBJ1-4,NA,TGTGCCAGCAGCTTCGATGGGGAGGATCAAAAACTGTTTTTT,CASSFDGEDQKLFF